This T cell receptor (beta chain) was identified in a study of metastatic and nonmetastatic thyroid tumors. The wider study: Peripheral blood and tumor or nodule samples from malignant and benign thyroid patients were compared.

All patients were treatment-naive before thyroid surgery. How the authors handled the data: In papillary thyroid cancer, a distant-metastasis classifier was built using CDR3 differences across clinicopathological groups. TCRdb re-analyzed the PCR reads through MiXCR. Clone size and V and J calls follow TCRdb, not the original study. Among 25,000 to 30,000 clones listed, 3.7% were seen once. Study-level findings and limits: The study reportedly found significantly higher TCR beta diversity in malignant thyroid tumors than benign nodules, in blood and tumor.

CDR3 size: 12 residues. Germline assignment: CDR1 SEHNR and CDR2 FQNEAQ (reference sequence). This clone has a count of ten or more. Its specificity is unknown. This could be a read error, since a much larger clone is one nucleotide away. Other DNA sequences of this sample code for an identical CDR3. This sequence was found in a male donor with papillary thyroid cancer or a benign thyroid nodule (not recorded which). Some clones in this sample may be carry-over from other donors' samples. Sequencing was performed on blood. This chain connects TRBV7-9 to TRBJ2-3, with D possibly being TRBD1 (6 bases). The DNA of the CDR3 is TGCGCCAGCACCTGGGGGCCAGATACGCAGTATTTT. Translating it yields CASTWGPDTQYF.